This passage covers 19 T cell receptor beta chains from one sample sequenced in a study of identical twins. TCRdb processed the 5' RACE reads anew with MiXCR; each CDR3 protein has one entry. The sample lists 500,000 to 550,000 distinct CDR3 sequences; around 22% were seen once. The same sample was also used in a study of yellow fever vaccine responses in identical twins.

Sequenced input: CD4+ T cells sorted from blood. The receptors derive from a woman aged 18-30 years in good health.

Of note for this clonotype: A junction end diverges from the germline sequence, so it may reflect a read error. The rearrangement uses TRBV5-1 and TRBJ2-3; D is possibly TRBD2 (5 bases). There are 14 residues in the CDR3. In germline, CDR1 is SGHRS, CDR2 YFSETQ. The CDR3 DNA sequence: TGCCCCAGCGGATCCTCCGCCAACACAGATACGCAGTATTTT. This translates into CPSGSSANTDTQYF.

This clonotype was detected only a few times. The chain recombines TRBV5-1 with TRBJ1-1; D is possibly TRBD1 (5 bases). V was trimmed by 4 bases and J by 7 bases, leaving 17 bases between them. The CDR3 runs 14 residues. The germline V gene has CDR1 SGHRS and CDR2 YFSETQ. CDR3 in DNA: TGCGCCAGCAGCGCATCCGGGGGGATTGTTGAAGCTTTCTTT. Translated: CASSASGGIVEAFF.

This clonotype was detected a few times. This chain connects TRBV20-1 to TRBJ2-7; D assignment may be TRBD1 or TRBD2 (5 bases each). This CDR3 has 14 residues. The germline V gene encodes CDR1 DFQATT and CDR2 SNEGSKA (reference sequence). V gave up 3 bases and J gave up 4 bases, with 16 bases separating them. The CDR3 DNA reads TGCAGTGCTAGTGCCTTCGGGGCCCTTTACGAGCAGTACGTC. Protein: CSASAFGALYEQYV.

With respect to this clonotype: One base away lies a much larger clone, so this may be a sequencing read error. The V and J genes are TRBV5-1 and TRBJ2-3; D unresolved. Per the germline V gene, CDR1 is SGHRS and CDR2 is YFSETQ. Trimming left V 0 bases short and J 7 bases short, with 9 bases between. The CDR3 is 13 residues long. The CDR3 region is CASSLGSGNTQYF. The CDR3 region has the DNA TGCGCCAGCAGCTTGGGAAGTGGTAATACGCAGTATTTT.

This clonotype has a handful of counts. V gene TRBV7-9 combines with J gene TRBJ1-4; D is possibly TRBD1 (5 bases). Germline CDR1 is SEHNR and CDR2 is FQNEAQ (reference sequence). CDR3 size: 13 residues. Between the trimmed V and J ends, which lost 5 bases and 7 bases, there was a span of 11 bases. Here the CDR3 reads CASSIATGEKLFF. The CDR3 nucleotides are TGTGCCAGCAGCATCGCTACAGGTGAAAAACTGTTTTTT.

In its sample, this clonotype was seen a few times. The chain recombines TRBV14 with TRBJ2-1; D may be TRBD1 (5 bases). This CDR3 is 13 amino acids long. V was shortened by 4 bases and J by 12 bases, with 16 bases between the two germline ends. Germline CDR1 and CDR2: SGHDN and FVKESK. CDR3 in amino acids: CASSPRIEGVQFF. In DNA, the CDR3 is TGTGCCAGCAGCCCCCGCATAGAAGGGGTGCAGTTCTTC. Full variable domain (remainder filled in from reference TRBV14 and TRBJ2-1): EAGVTQFPSHSVIEKGQTVTLRCDPISGHDNLYWYRRVMGKEIKFLLHFVKESKQDESGMPNNRFLAERTGGTYSTLKVQPAELEDSGVYFCASSPRIEGVQFFGPGTRLTVL.

This clonotype was counted a few times. The chain is built from TRBV28 and TRBJ1-1; D unresolved. Germline assignment: CDR1 MDHEN and CDR2 SYDVKM. V lost 8 bases, J lost 4 bases, and 8 bases lay in between. The CDR3 extends over 11 amino acids. The CDR3 protein is CASRGATEAFF. CDR3 nucleotide sequence: TGTGCCAGCCGGGGTGCCACTGAAGCTTTCTTT.

This clonotype occurred a few times. This chain joins TRBV4-2 and TRBJ2-3; D gene unclear. Germline CDR1 is LGHNA and CDR2 is YNFKEQ. The V end lost 0 bases, the J end lost 2 bases, and 9 bases lay between the germline ends. This CDR3 has 15 residues. CDR3 sequence (DNA): TGTGCCAGCAGCCAAGATGCGGAACTCACAGATACGCAGTATTTT. Translating it yields CASSQDAELTDTQYF.

The V and J genes are TRBV5-5 and TRBJ2-2; D perhaps matches TRBD2 (5 bases). The CDR3 is 17 amino acids. Trimming left V 2 bases short and J 2 bases short, with 16 bases between. In germline, CDR1 is SGHKS, CDR2 YYEKEE (reference sequence). CDR3 sequence: CASSFRLASSNTGELFF. Written as DNA, the CDR3 is TGTGCCAGCAGCTTCAGGTTGGCTAGCAGCAACACCGGGGAGCTGTTTTTT.

V and J are TRBV3-1 and TRBJ2-1, with 7 bases matching TRBD1. The germline CDR1 and CDR2 sequences are LGHDT and YNNKEL (reference sequence). The CDR3 extends over 15 amino acids. The V gene end was trimmed by 3 bases and the J gene end by 1 base; junction bases not matched to a gene: 3. The chain's CDR3 is CASSQMTGSYNEQFF. The CDR3 DNA follows: TGTGCCAGCAGCCAGATGACAGGGTCCTACAATGAGCAGTTCTTC.

The table lists this clonotype with many counts. V usage is TRBV2 and J usage is TRBJ1-1; possible D gene TRBD1, 6 bases. V dropped 5 bases and J dropped 0 bases, with 10 bases sitting between them. Germline V gene sequence: CDR1 SNHLY, CDR2 FYNNEI. The CDR3 extends over 14 amino acids. Here the CDR3 DNA reads TGTGCCAGCAGTCAGGACAGTTTGAACACTGAAGCTTTCTTT. Its protein product is CASSQDSLNTEAFF.

The CDR3 DNA follows: TGTGCCAGCAGTCTTCTGGGTCAGGGGTTCTACGAGCAGTACTTC. Translation gives CASSLLGQGFYEQYF. The rearrangement joins TRBV12-3 or TRBV12-4 to TRBJ2-7, with D perhaps matching TRBD1 (6 bases). There are 15 residues in the CDR3. V was cut by 5 bases and J by 3 bases, with 17 bases left in between.

This clonotype has a handful of counts. The rearrangement links TRBV11-1 to TRBJ2-1; 9 nucleotides line up with TRBD2. The CDR3 spans 19 residues. Germline CDR1 and CDR2: SGHAT and FQDESV (reference sequence). V trimming: 5 bases; J trimming: 1 base; junction bases outside the gene matches: 15. Here the CDR3 DNA reads TGTGCCAGCAGCCCTTCGAGATGGGCGGGAGGGCTTTCCTACAATGAGCAGTTCTTC. This encodes CASSPSRWAGGLSYNEQFF.

The V call is TRBV20-1, the J call TRBJ2-1; D is perhaps TRBD2 (6 bases). Trimming removed 1 base from V and 12 bases from J, with 19 bases in between. The germline gives CDR1 DFQATT, CDR2 SNEGSKA (reference sequence). CDR3 size: 14 residues. The CDR3 here is CSARAQGGFYGQFF. DNA of the CDR3: TGCAGTGCTAGAGCCCAGGGAGGTTTTTATGGGCAGTTCTTC.

This chain joins TRBV2 and TRBJ2-1; 8 positions agree with TRBD1. CDR3 length: 15 amino acids. Germline assignment: CDR1 SNHLY and CDR2 FYNNEI. Trimming cost V 7 bases and J 0 bases; bases outside gene matches: 5. CDR3 bases: TGTGCCAGCACTTTGCAGGGGGCCTCCTACAATGAGCAGTTCTTC. Translation gives CASTLQGASYNEQFF.

This sequence joins TRBV18 and TRBJ1-4, with D unclear. Deletions cut 6 bases from V and 1 base from J, with 15 bases between. The CDR3 consists of 16 residues. Looked up from germline, CDR1 is KGHSH and CDR2 is LQKENI. CDR3 DNA sequence: TGTGCCAGCTCTACCCTTCCGAGTGGAACTAATGAAAAACTGTTTTTT. The encoded protein is CASSTLPSGTNEKLFF.

J is TRBJ2-1 and V is TRBV11-1; the D gene is possibly TRBD2 (5 bases). CDR3 length equals 18 residues. CDR1 is SGHAT, CDR2 FQDESV, per germline (reference sequence). V was pared by 1 base and J by 5 bases, with 21 bases between. The CDR3 region is CASSLGQFATTYDNEQFF. The CDR3, as DNA: TGTGCCAGCAGCTTAGGTCAATTCGCGACTACTTATGACAATGAGCAGTTCTTC.

Only a few counts were recorded for this clonotype. Here the CDR3 DNA reads TGTGCCAGCAGCTTAGCGTCAGTCCAGGGATACTATGGCTACACCTTC. Its translation is CASSLASVQGYYGYTF. This chain joins TRBV7-9 and TRBJ1-2, with a possible D match to TRBD1 (5 bases). The CDR3 is 16 residues long. Germline lookup yields CDR1 SEHNR and CDR2 FQNEAQ (reference sequence). Trimming removed 0 bases at V and 3 bases at J, with 14 bases between. Using reference TRBV7-9 and TRBJ1-2 for the parts outside the CDR3, the full variable domain is DTGVSQNPRHKITKRGQNVTFRCDPISEHNRLYWYRQTLGQGPEFLTYFQNEAQLEKSRLLSDRFSAERPKGSFSTLEIQRTEQGDSAMYLCASSLASVQGYYGYTFGSGTRLTVV.

This clonotype turned up a few times. This chain joins TRBV7-9 and TRBJ2-5; D could derive from TRBD1 or TRBD2 (5 bases each). Trimming took 0 bases from V and 4 from J, leaving 12 bases between them. The CDR3 runs to 15 residues. Germline V gene data show CDR1 as SEHNR and CDR2 as FQNEAQ (reference sequence). CDR3 in DNA: TGTGCCAGCAGCTTAGCCGGGACGCCCGGAGAGACCCAGTACTTC. Translated, it gives CASSLAGTPGETQYF.